The rows below give T cell receptor beta chains drawn from one sample of a study of T cell repertoires in cytomegalovirus infection. Their target antigens are unknown. TCRdb reprocessed the reads via MiXCR and lists one record per CDR3 protein. In the table there are about 900,000 distinct CDR3 sequences, around 32% of which are singletons. The sample was cultured CD8+ T cells from PBMCs, taken from culture after CMV antigen stimulation. The receptor set was obtained from a human donor in good health (CMV status not recorded). Some clones in this sample may be carry-over from other donors' samples. Both conserved end residues are part of each CDR3. The D gene is left open where the match is weak. Not every row has a clone size; where given, it reads once, few, many or a size class.

-	TRBV6-2/TRBV6-3	TRBJ1-2	few	CASSYRTTGDGYTF	TGTGCCAGCAGTTACAGAACTACGGGGGATGGCTACACCTTC
-	TRBV7-6	TRBJ2-1	-	CASSLVVGHNNEQFF	TGTGCCAGCAGCTTAGTTGTGGGGCACAACAATGAGCAGTTCTTC
TRBD1	TRBV29-1	TRBJ2-2	few	CSVGGQGATGELFF	TGCAGCGTTGGAGGACAGGGGGCCACCGGGGAGCTGTTTTTT
-	TRBV6-1	TRBJ1-2	-	CASPGENYGYTF	TGTGCCAGCCCAGGGGAGAACTATGGCTACACCTTC
-	TRBV7-6	TRBJ2-3	many	CASSLGVDTQYF	TGTGCCAGCAGCTTGGGAGTAGATACGCAGTATTTT
-	TRBV7-6	TRBJ1-5	-	CASSLVSGQPQHF	TGTGCCAGCAGCTTAGTGTCAGGTCAGCCCCAGCATTTT
-	TRBV6-2/TRBV6-3	TRBJ2-3	few	CASSYMSGGTDTQYF	TGTGCCAGCAGTTATATGTCCGGGGGCACAGATACGCAGTATTTT
-	TRBV7-9	TRBJ1-1	-	CASSPFGSGTPFEAFF	TGTGCCAGCAGCCCCTTCGGGTCCGGGACTCCTTTTGAAGCTTTCTTT
-	TRBV19	TRBJ2-7	-	CASSLTGLPYEQYF	TGTGCCAGTAGTCTCACAGGCCTCCCCTACGAGCAGTACTTC
-	TRBV6-8	TRBJ1-6	-	CASSTKGRHYNSPLHF	TGTGCCAGCAGTACTAAGGGACGGCACTATAATTCACCCCTCCACTTT
-	TRBV6-5	TRBJ1-1	few	CASSYGQRPSTTEAFF	TGTGCCAGCAGTTACGGACAGCGTCCTTCAACCACTGAAGCTTTCTTT
-	TRBV5-1	TRBJ1-1	-	CASSWKGQNTEAFF	TGCGCCAGCAGTTGGAAAGGGCAGAACACTGAAGCTTTCTTT
-	TRBV6-6	TRBJ1-5	-	CASIESSNQPQHF	TGTGCCAGCATAGAGAGTAGCAATCAGCCCCAGCATTTT
TRBD1	TRBV24-1	TRBJ2-3	few	CATRGTATDTQYF	TGTGCCACCAGAGGGACAGCCACAGATACGCAGTATTTT
TRBD2	TRBV7-8	TRBJ2-1	many	CASSLRSGGPSYNEQFF	TGTGCCAGCAGCTTAAGGAGCGGGGGACCCTCGTACAATGAGCAGTTCTTC
-	TRBV10-3	TRBJ2-5	few	CAISAGGETQYF	TGTGCCATCAGTGCCGGTGGGGAGACCCAGTACTTC
-	TRBV7-9	TRBJ2-2	few	CASSPGDTNTGELFF	TGTGCCAGCAGCCCAGGTGACACAAACACCGGGGAGCTGTTTTTT
TRBD1	TRBV6-5	TRBJ1-4	once	CASRSGTGLTNEKLFF	TGTGCCAGCAGATCTGGGACAGGTCTAACTAATGAAAAACTGTTTTTT
-	TRBV18	TRBJ2-7	few	CASATGDEQYF	TGTGCCAGCGCTACAGGAGACGAGCAGTACTTC
-	TRBV15	TRBJ2-7	-	CATSRARGEVSYEQYF	TGTGCCACCAGCAGAGCAAGGGGAGAGGTATCCTACGAGCAGTACTTC
-	TRBV6-1	TRBJ2-3	many	CAIEGGATQYF	TGTGCCATCGAGGGAGGCGCTACGCAGTATTTT
-	TRBV6-5	TRBJ1-2	-	CASSPSPRGLGYTF	TGTGCCAGCAGCCCTTCCCCCAGGGGTCTCGGCTACACCTTC
-	TRBV7-7	TRBJ2-1	few	CASSLEVGGGEGYEQFF	TGTGCTAGCAGCTTAGAGGTCGGCGGAGGCGAGGGCTACGAGCAGTTCTTC
-	TRBV4-3	TRBJ2-2	-	CASSQDTRGSTGELFF	TGCGCCAGCAGCCAAGATACCAGGGGTAGCACCGGGGAGCTGTTTTTT
TRBD1	TRBV27	TRBJ1-2	-	CASSPSAGGNYGYTF	TGTGCCAGCAGTCCTTCCGCAGGGGGGAACTATGGCTACACCTTC
-	TRBV10-2	TRBJ2-7	-	CASIEWVHGSYEQYF	TGCGCCAGCATCGAATGGGTTCATGGGTCCTACGAGCAGTACTTC
TRBD2	TRBV7-6	TRBJ2-1	few	CASSLSGGAVEQFF	TGTGCCAGCAGCTTGAGCGGGGGGGCAGTTGAGCAGTTCTTC
-	TRBV6-6	TRBJ1-5	few	CASSYVGGLDNQPQHF	TGTGCCAGCAGTTACGTGGGGGGCTTAGACAATCAGCCCCAGCATTTT
-	TRBV28	TRBJ1-6	-	CASSSDLSSYNSPLHF	TGTGCCAGCAGTTCTGACCTGAGCTCCTATAATTCACCCCTCCACTTT
-	TRBV29-1	TRBJ2-5	-	CSVLGVNEETQYF	TGCAGCGTTTTGGGGGTGAACGAAGAGACCCAGTACTTC
-	TRBV7-6	TRBJ1-4	few	CASSSFTGLNEKLFF	TGTGCCAGCAGCTCTTTTACGGGACTCAATGAAAAACTGTTTTTT
-	TRBV6-8	TRBJ1-6	-	CASSYSSPIVGGPDSPLHF	TGTGCCAGCAGTTACTCGAGTCCCATAGTAGGTGGGCCAGACTCACCCCTCCACTTT
TRBD1	TRBV4-3	TRBJ1-2	-	CVSSQDGTDYGYTF	TGCGTCAGCAGCCAAGATGGGACAGACTATGGCTACACCTTC
-	TRBV7-8	TRBJ1-1	-	CASSLIIGDNFYSNTEAFF	TGTGCCAGCAGCTTAATAATTGGGGACAACTTCTATTCGAACACTGAAGCTTTCTTT
-	TRBV4-1	TRBJ1-2	-	CASSQDIRQSYGYTF	TGCGCCAGCAGCCAAGATATTAGACAGTCCTATGGCTACACCTTC
-	TRBV6-6	TRBJ1-1	-	CASSYGQPGRDTEAFF	TGTGCCAGCAGTTACGGGCAACCGGGAAGGGACACTGAAGCTTTCTTT
TRBD2	TRBV6-5	TRBJ2-7	few	CASSYSATGTSGGTYEQYF	TGTGCCAGCAGTTACTCAGCCACCGGGACTAGCGGGGGAACCTACGAGCAGTACTTC
-	TRBV27	TRBJ2-5	few	CASSLDSTETQYF	TGTGCCAGCAGTTTGGACTCCACCGAGACCCAGTACTTC
TRBD1	TRBV24-1	TRBJ2-3	-	CATSRLWTGAPTDTQYF	TGTGCCACCAGCCGCCTATGGACAGGGGCTCCGACAGATACGCAGTATTTT
-	TRBV6-4	TRBJ2-3	-	CASTSRHGGPDTQYF	TGTGCCAGCACCTCTCGGCACGGCGGGCCAGATACGCAGTATTTT
TRBD2	TRBV5-1	TRBJ2-5	few	CASSLGPLGTSAEETQYF	TGCGCCAGCAGCTTAGGGCCCCTTGGGACTAGCGCTGAAGAGACCCAGTACTTC
-	TRBV6-1	TRBJ1-5	few	CASSNPNQPQHF	TGTGCCAGCAGCAACCCCAATCAGCCCCAGCATTTT
-	TRBV5-8	TRBJ2-5	many	CASSPGPRQELQETQYF	TGTGCCAGCAGCCCCGGCCCCCGACAGGAGCTACAAGAGACCCAGTACTTC